This TCR beta chain was profiled in a study of T cells in Graves' hyperthyroidism and ophthalmopathy. Regarding the study as a whole: Most clonotypes that expanded in the thyroid above 0.001 also showed up in blood. Ophthalmopathy got predicted by the model a median about 6.7 months before its onset.

Researchers took RNA transcripts and amplified the TCR beta CDR3 regions from them. The HTBI set primed first-round TCR CDR3 RT-PCR. In TCRdb, the multiplex PCR reads were re-called with MiXCR into one record per CDR3 protein. The profile shows 200,000 to 250,000 distinct CDR3 sequences, approximately 23% of them singletons. The CDR3 has 16 amino acids. The V and J ends lost 0 bases and 3 bases respectively, with 14 bases between them. The germline V gene has CDR1 MNHEY and CDR2 SVGAGI. In its sample, this clonotype was seen once. Its antigen is not identified. The chain is built from TRBV6-5 and TRBJ1-1, with D possibly matching TRBD1 (5 bases). This TCR was recovered from a woman in her thirties or forties with Graves' ophthalmopathy. The specimen was blood. This CDR3 reads CASSYSVGVYDTEAFF. The CDR3 DNA reads as TGTGCCAGCAGTTACTCGGTAGGGGTATATGACACTGAAGCTTTCTTT.